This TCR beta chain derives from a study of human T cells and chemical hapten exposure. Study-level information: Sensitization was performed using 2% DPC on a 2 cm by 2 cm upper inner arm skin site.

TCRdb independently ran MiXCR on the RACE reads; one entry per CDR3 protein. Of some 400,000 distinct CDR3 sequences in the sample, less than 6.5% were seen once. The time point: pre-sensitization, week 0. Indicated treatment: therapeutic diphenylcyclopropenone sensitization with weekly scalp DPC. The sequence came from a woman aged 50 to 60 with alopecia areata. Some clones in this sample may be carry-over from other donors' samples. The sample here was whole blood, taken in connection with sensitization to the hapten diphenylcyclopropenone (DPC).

Here the CDR3 DNA reads TGTGCCAGCAGTCTACTAGCGCCTGATATAGATACGCAGTATTTT. This codes for CASSLLAPDIDTQYF. The V gene is TRBV27, the J gene TRBJ2-3, with TRBD2 matching 7 bases. V shed 5 bases, J shed 5 bases, and the junction held 10 bases outside the gene matches. Germline-derived CDR1 and CDR2 are MNHEY and SMNVEV (reference sequence). The CDR3 length is 15 residues.